Each of the 18 T cell receptor beta chains below was sequenced from the same sample in a study of vaccination effects on CD4 cells after COVID-19 (dated by TCRdb to 2022 to 2024). The library relied on the immunoSEQ multiplex PCR assay. TCRdb carries this immuneACCESS record with in-frame sequences only. Its versions omit some clonotypes, under half of them owing to an unresolved V gene in the studies checked, with the rest unexplained. This sample has approximately 13,000 clones in its table, and approximately 82% of those were observed once. The leading ten clones occupy about 26% of the sample. In the ViraFEST assay, PBMC were stimulated with viral peptide pools, and TCR sequencing was then used to find antigen-specific CD4+ T cell clonotypes based on their expansion. After less than eleven days of culture, CD4+ T cells were isolated with the EasySep CD4+ T cell isolation kit. No cognate antigen is known for these TCRs.

The specimen comprised CD4+ T cells from PBMCs cultured with HCoV-229E spike peptides, sampled before COVID-19 vaccination. The intended sense of this specimen's cell subset or site label: HCoV-229E spike overlapping peptide pool stimulation. These receptors were obtained from a human donor who received a COVID-19 vaccine.

The gene calls are TRBV5-8 and TRBJ1-1; tentative D call: TRBD1 (6 bases). The germline CDR1 and CDR2 sequences are SGHTS and YDEGEE. The V and J ends lost 3 bases and 9 bases respectively, with 18 bases between them. The CDR3 sequence is 14 residues long. The CDR3 region is CASSSPGHSFQAFF. The CDR3, as DNA: TGTGCCAGCAGCTCCCCGGGACACTCGTTCCAAGCTTTCTTT.

The count of this clone is one. The chain employs TRBV9 and TRBJ2-3, with D perhaps matching TRBD2 (6 bases). Germline CDR1 and CDR2: SGDLS and YYNGEE. The V and J ends lost 2 bases and 1 base respectively, with 8 bases between them. The CDR3 runs 14 residues. The CDR3 spells CASSVGLRTDTQYF. The CDR3 DNA reads TGTGCCAGCAGCGTGGGACTCCGCACAGATACGCAGTATTTT.

This clone was seen a few times. V is TRBV27 and J is TRBJ2-2, with a tentative D call TRBD2 (7 bases). Trimming stripped 3 bases from V and 4 bases from J, with 12 bases between. There are 15 residues in the CDR3. The germline V gene encodes CDR1 MNHEY and CDR2 SMNVEV (reference sequence). The CDR3, as DNA: TGTGCCAGCAGTTTCGGGGGGCCAGGCACCGGGGAGCTGTTTTTT. Translating it yields CASSFGGPGTGELFF.

The gene calls are TRBV27 and TRBJ2-3; the match to TRBD2 covers 13 bases. V lost 6 bases and J lost 4; bases outside the gene matches: 1. The CDR3 runs 14 residues. Germline V CDR1 and CDR2: MNHEY, SMNVEV (reference sequence). The CDR3 DNA reads as TGTGCCAGCAGACTAGCGGGAGGGCCAGATACGCAGTATTTT. This translates into CASRLAGGPDTQYF.

The V gene is TRBV29-1, the J gene TRBJ1-1; D might be TRBD1 (5 bases). V was cut by 7 bases and J by 1 base, with 16 bases left in between. Germline V CDR1 and CDR2: SQVTM, ANQGSEA. The CDR3 runs to 14 residues. The DNA for the CDR3 is TGCAGCGCGGGACGGGTTGGGGGGAACACTGAAGCTTTCTTT. Protein sequence: CSAGRVGGNTEAFF.

This rearrangement joins TRBV5-4 to TRBJ1-3; the D is unclear. The V end was cut by 7 bases, the J end by 0 bases, with 11 bases between. The CDR3 length is 14 residues. The germline V gene encodes CDR1 SGHNT and CDR2 YYREEE (reference sequence). The chain's CDR3 is CASRNWDSGNTIYF. The CDR3 coding sequence is TGTGCCAGCCGGAACTGGGACTCTGGAAACACCATATATTTT.

This chain joins TRBV5-1 and TRBJ2-5; D might be TRBD2 (5 bases). The CDR3 has 15 residues. Deletions cut 1 base from V and 3 bases from J, with 13 bases between. Germline V CDR1 and CDR2: SGHRS, YFSETQ. The CDR3 DNA follows: TGCGCCAGCAGCTTGTCTAGCCGAGCCGAAGAGACCCAGTACTTC. Its translation: CASSLSSRAEETQYF.

Concerning this clone itself: Other DNA sequences within the sample encode an identical CDR3. The chain joins TRBV5-1 to TRBJ1-2; no definite D call. The CDR3 contains 14 residues. Germline lookup yields CDR1 SGHRS and CDR2 YFSETQ. V lost 0 bases, J lost 0 bases, and 6 bases lay in between. This CDR3 is CASSLDGANYGYTF. As DNA, the CDR3 is TGCGCCAGCAGCTTGGACGGAGCTAACTATGGCTACACCTTC.

The chain joins TRBV20-1 to TRBJ1-1, with D unresolved. CDR1 and CDR2 (germline): DFQATT, SNEGSKA (reference sequence). CDR3 length equals 11 residues. V dropped 3 bases and J dropped 3 bases, with 5 bases sitting between them. CDR3 amino acids: CSASWDTEAFF. CDR3 coding DNA: TGCAGTGCTAGTTGGGACACTGAAGCTTTCTTT.

The genes are TRBV28 and TRBJ2-7, with TRBD2 identical over 8 bases. Trimming took 8 bases from V and 3 from J; bases not matched to a gene: 3. The CDR3 runs 12 residues. The germline gives CDR1 MDHEN, CDR2 SYDVKM. Written as DNA, the CDR3 is TGTGCCAGCGGGCGGGGGGACTACGAGCAGTACTTC. Translated: CASGRGDYEQYF.

The chain links TRBV4-2 to TRBJ2-7; D call uncertain. The CDR3 sequence is 15 residues long. Trimming left V 0 bases short and J 3 bases short, with 12 bases between. Germline V gene data show CDR1 as LGHNA and CDR2 as YNFKEQ. The CDR3 sequence: CASSQDWSANYEQYF. The CDR3, as DNA: TGTGCCAGCAGCCAAGACTGGTCGGCGAACTACGAGCAGTACTTC.

V and J are TRBV7-2 and TRBJ2-7; D remains unclear. Germline-derived CDR1 and CDR2 are SGHTA and FQGNSA. This CDR3 contains 15 residues. Trimming left V 1 base short and J 2 bases short, with 12 bases between. The CDR3 bases are TGTGCCAGCAGCTTAGGGTGGGCAGGAACCTACGAGCAGTACTTC. Amino acids: CASSLGWAGTYEQYF. Looking up the rest from reference TRBV7-2 and TRBJ2-7 gives the full variable domain: GAGVSQSPSNKVTEKGKDVELRCDPISGHTALYWYRQSLGQGLEFLIYFQGNSAPDKSGLPSDRFSAERTGGSVSTLTIQRTQQEDSAVYLCASSLGWAGTYEQYFGPGTRLTVT.

The chain joins TRBV7-9 to TRBJ1-1; D unresolved. There are 13 residues in the CDR3. Between the trimmed V and J ends, which lost 1 base and 0 bases, there was a span of 3 bases. The germline gives CDR1 SEHNR, CDR2 FQNEAQ (reference sequence). The chain's CDR3 is CASSLEVNTEAFF. The CDR3, as DNA: TGTGCCAGCAGCTTAGAGGTGAACACTGAAGCTTTCTTT.

This chain joins TRBV7-8 and TRBJ1-2; TRBD1 matches at 7 bases. V shed 2 bases, J shed 6 bases, and the junction held 6 bases outside the gene matches. This CDR3 comprises 14 residues. Germline V gene data show CDR1 as SGHVS and CDR2 as FQNEAQ. The DNA of the CDR3 is TGTGCCAGCAGCTTAACAAGACAGGGTGATGGCTACACCTTC. Protein product: CASSLTRQGDGYTF.

The chain joins TRBV30 to TRBJ2-2; 7 bases are a match to TRBD2. Unmatched junction bases numbered 0, after V lost 2 bases and J lost 3 bases. Looked up from germline, CDR1 is GTSNPN and CDR2 is SVGIG (reference sequence). The CDR3 consists of 13 residues. CDR3 bases: TGTGCCTGGAGTACTAGCGACACCGGGGAGCTGTTTTTT. Residues: CAWSTSDTGELFF.

This clone was seen a few times. The V call is TRBV18, the J call TRBJ1-1; 8 bases map to TRBD1. CDR1 is KGHSH and CDR2 is LQKENI in the germline V gene. The J segment lost 8 bases and the V segment lost 0 bases, leaving 11 bases of the junction unmatched. There are 16 residues in the CDR3. For the CDR3, the DNA is TGTGCCAGCTCACCACCGGGACAGGCCCTTGCGGGGGAAGCTTTCTTT. Protein product: CASSPPGQALAGEAFF.

This clone was observed a handful of times. This rearrangement joins TRBV5-8 to TRBJ2-2; no clear D. The V end was cut by 7 bases, the J end by 5 bases, with 21 bases between. This CDR3 has 16 residues. In germline, CDR1 is SGHTS, CDR2 YDEGEE. Written as DNA, the CDR3 is TGTGCCAGCCCGATAATTATCCCGTCGGAAACCGGGGAGCTGTTTTTT. Amino acids: CASPIIIPSETGELFF. The whole variable domain, filled in from reference TRBV5-8 and TRBJ2-2, reads EAGVTQSPTHLIKTRGQQATLRCSPISGHTSVYWYQQALGLGLQFLLWYDEGEERNRGNFPPRFSGRQFPNYSSELNVNALELEDSALYLCASPIIIPSETGELFFGEGSRLTVL.

The V and J genes are TRBV30 and TRBJ1-6, with D possibly being TRBD1 (5 bases). V was trimmed by 1 base and J by 4 bases, leaving 8 bases between them. CDR1 and CDR2 from the germline V gene are GTSNPN and SVGIG (reference sequence). The CDR3 covers 14 residues. This CDR3 reads CAWSGGDYNSPLHF. The DNA for the CDR3 is TGTGCCTGGAGTGGGGGGGATTATAATTCACCCCTCCACTTT.